This TCR beta chain was found in a study of T-cell memory formation after mild COVID-19. About the research overall: In these data, TCR clusters were largely donor specific. Study-wide points: Pre-infection memory showed some responding clones, and this suggested that cross-reactive memory joined. CD4+ clones that contracted lay mainly in CM and EM; CD8+ ones lay in EMRA.

Libraries for TCRalpha and TCRbeta carried sample barcodes and unique molecular identifiers via 5'RACE. Using its own MiXCR run on the 5' RACE reads, TCRdb lists one record per CDR3 protein. The sample yields approximately 490,000 distinct CDR3 sequences, over 20% seen once. Germline assignment: CDR1 MNHEY and CDR2 SMNVEV (reference sequence). J lost 5 bases, V lost 5 bases, and 15 bases had no gene match. This CDR3 region has 16 residues. Remarks on this clonotype: Its antigen is not known.

The chain links TRBV27 to TRBJ2-7; TRBD2 matches 7 bases. The sample comprised PBMCs or a T cell subset sorted from them (not recorded which). This receptor was taken from an adult woman who had mild COVID-19 (a few samples of this study predate the infection). Cell type and time point are not known. This chain's CDR3 is CASSLLRGRAAHEQYF. The CDR3, as DNA: TGTGCCAGCAGTCTGCTTAGAGGGAGGGCCGCCCACGAGCAGTACTTC.